This T cell receptor (beta chain) appears in the sequencing data of a study of memory CD4+ T cells and cytomegalovirus serostatus. Per the original data handling: After removing out-of-frame reads, 2 million to 2.5 million distinct TCRbeta sequences remained. Measured with immunoSEQ multiplex PCR; TCRdb has only the in-frame clones, and not every one. V and J calls and clone size are copied from that table; D and trimming were computed from the DNA. The table records tens of thousands of clones, approximately 86% of them present only once. CDR1 is GTSNPN and CDR2 is SVGIG in the germline V gene (reference sequence). The V end was cut by 4 bases, the J end by 1 base, with 7 bases between. This CDR3 is built from 12 residues. Single viable CD3+CD4+CD8-CD45RO+ cells were sorted as the memory CD4+ T cells. CMV serostatus came from serum IgG against pp150, pp28, p38, p52.

The receptor's source is an adult in good health and CMV-seronegative. Some clones in this sample may be carry-over from other donors' samples. Sample: memory CD4+ T cells from blood. The gene calls are TRBV30 and TRBJ1-2; no clear D gene. The CDR3 is CAWNSGNYGYTF. The CDR3 bases are TGTGCCTGGAATTCAGGTAACTATGGCTACACCTTC.